These 7 T cell receptor beta chains were all obtained from the same sample, sequenced in a study of T cells after yellow fever vaccination. MiXCR was run by TCRdb on the 5' RACE reads, yielding one entry per CDR3 protein. The sample has 230,000 or so distinct CDR3 sequences; more than 6.5% are singletons. Here the sequenced sample was CD4+ T cells sorted from PBMCs, taken on the day of the yellow fever booster vaccination. Receptors were obtained from a man between 25 and 39 years old who received the YFV17D yellow fever vaccine.

The chain employs TRBV7-2 and TRBJ2-1; a weak D match, TRBD2 (6 bases). There are 15 residues in the CDR3. Germline V lookup: CDR1 SGHTA, CDR2 FQGNSA. V was pared by 2 bases and J by 1 base, with 9 bases between. The CDR3, as DNA: TGTGCCAGCAGCTTATGGGGGACTTCCTACAATGAGCAGTTCTTC. Translation gives CASSLWGTSYNEQFF.

This clonotype occurred a few times. This chain uses TRBV27 with TRBJ2-5, with D perhaps being TRBD1 or TRBD2 (6 bases each). The CDR3 runs 15 residues. Germline CDR1 is MNHEY and CDR2 is SMNVEV (reference sequence). V was cut by 0 bases and J by 1 base, with 9 bases left in between. CDR3 DNA sequence: TGTGCCAGCAGTTTATCAGGGGGGCGCCAAGAGACCCAGTACTTC. Protein product: CASSLSGGRQETQYF.

This chain joins TRBV7-8 and TRBJ2-7; the D gene could be TRBD1 or TRBD2 (5 bases each). Germline CDR1 is SGHVS and CDR2 is FQNEAQ. V lost 3 bases and J 1 base, leaving 10 bases between the germline ends. CDR3 length equals 14 residues. In DNA, the CDR3 is TGTGCCAGCAGCTTGGGGACGCAGTCCTACGAGCAGTACTTC. This codes for CASSLGTQSYEQYF.

This clonotype was observed at least ten times. The chain carries TRBV29-1 and TRBJ2-7, with D perhaps TRBD1 (6 bases). V lost 6 bases, J lost 9 bases, and 27 bases lay in between. CDR3 length equals 15 residues. Germline V gene sequence: CDR1 SQVTM, CDR2 ANQGSEA. CDR3 nucleotides: TGCAGCGTAACCGACCTCCTTTCGACAGGTTCAGTGCAGTACTTC. Its translation: CSVTDLLSTGSVQYF.

In this sample, this clonotype turned up many times. The gene calls are TRBV20-1 and TRBJ2-5; tentatively, D is TRBD2 (5 bases). Germline loops: CDR1 DFQATT, CDR2 SNEGSKA (reference sequence). The CDR3 length is 12 residues. Trimming left V 3 bases short and J 5 bases short, with 10 bases between. CDR3 bases: TGCAGTGCTAGGCATAGCGTGGAGACCCAGTACTTC. It translates to CSARHSVETQYF.

The sample holds many counts of this clonotype. This chain connects TRBV5-1 to TRBJ2-1, with 9 bases aligning to TRBD1. In germline, CDR1 is SGHRS, CDR2 YFSETQ. This CDR3 has 15 amino acids. Trimming took 2 bases from V and 5 from J; bases not matched to a gene: 5. The CDR3 coding sequence is TGCGCCAGCAGCTTAGGGACAGGGCTACACAATGAGCAGTTCTTC. The encoded protein is CASSLGTGLHNEQFF.

This clonotype was observed many times. The V and J genes are TRBV9 and TRBJ1-1; 8 bases agree with TRBD1. Per the germline V gene, CDR1 is SGDLS and CDR2 is YYNGEE. J gave up 0 bases and V 0 bases, and 4 bases lay outside the gene matches. This CDR3 contains 16 residues. The CDR3 DNA is TGTGCCAGCAGCGTAGCAGGGGGCTCGATGAACACTGAAGCTTTCTTT. Its translation is CASSVAGGSMNTEAFF.